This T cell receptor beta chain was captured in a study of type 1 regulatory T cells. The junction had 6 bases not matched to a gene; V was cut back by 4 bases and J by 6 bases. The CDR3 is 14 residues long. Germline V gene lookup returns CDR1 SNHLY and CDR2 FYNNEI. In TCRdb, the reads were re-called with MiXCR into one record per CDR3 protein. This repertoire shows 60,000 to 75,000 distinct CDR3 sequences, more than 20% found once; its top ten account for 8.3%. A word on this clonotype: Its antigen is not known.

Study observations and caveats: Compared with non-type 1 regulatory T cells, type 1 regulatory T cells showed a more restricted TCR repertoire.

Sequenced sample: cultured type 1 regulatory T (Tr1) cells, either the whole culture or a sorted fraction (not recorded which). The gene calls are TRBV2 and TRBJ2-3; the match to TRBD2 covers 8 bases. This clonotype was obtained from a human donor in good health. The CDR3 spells CASSGIAGRDTQYF. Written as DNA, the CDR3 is TGTGCCAGCAGTGGTATAGCGGGACGGGATACGCAGTATTTT.